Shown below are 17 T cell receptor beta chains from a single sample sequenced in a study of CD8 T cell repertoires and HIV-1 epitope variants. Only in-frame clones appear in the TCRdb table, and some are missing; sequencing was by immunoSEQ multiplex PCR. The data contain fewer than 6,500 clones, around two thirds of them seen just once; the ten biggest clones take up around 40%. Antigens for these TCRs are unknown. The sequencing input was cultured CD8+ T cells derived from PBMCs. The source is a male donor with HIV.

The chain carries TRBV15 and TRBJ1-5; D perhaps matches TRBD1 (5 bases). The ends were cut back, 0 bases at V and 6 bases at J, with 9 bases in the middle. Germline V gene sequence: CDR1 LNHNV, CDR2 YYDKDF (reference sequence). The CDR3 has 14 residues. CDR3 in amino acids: CATSRDRGPQPQHF. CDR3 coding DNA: TGTGCCACCAGCAGAGATCGGGGACCTCAGCCCCAGCATTTT.

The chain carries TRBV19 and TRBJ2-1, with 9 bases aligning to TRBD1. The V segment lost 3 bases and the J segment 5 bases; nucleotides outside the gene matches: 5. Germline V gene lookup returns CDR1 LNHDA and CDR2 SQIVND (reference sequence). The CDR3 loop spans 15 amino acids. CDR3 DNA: TGTGCCAGTAGTATCGGGACAGGGCCTAACAATGAGCAGTTCTTC. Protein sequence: CASSIGTGPNNEQFF.

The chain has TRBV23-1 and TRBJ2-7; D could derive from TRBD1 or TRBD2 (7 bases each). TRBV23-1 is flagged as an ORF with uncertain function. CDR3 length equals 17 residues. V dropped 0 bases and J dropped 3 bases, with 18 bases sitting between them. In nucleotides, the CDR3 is TGCGCCAGCAGTCAATCGAAGGGTACAGGGGACTACTACGAGCAGTACTTC. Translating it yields CASSQSKGTGDYYEQYF.

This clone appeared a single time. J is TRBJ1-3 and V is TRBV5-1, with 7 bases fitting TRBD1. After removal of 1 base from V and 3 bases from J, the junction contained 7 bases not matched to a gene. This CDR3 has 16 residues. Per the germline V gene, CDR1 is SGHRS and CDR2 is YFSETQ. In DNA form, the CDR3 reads TGCGCCAGCAGCTTGTTGAGGGGGCATAGTGGAAACACCATATATTTT. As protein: CASSLLRGHSGNTIYF.

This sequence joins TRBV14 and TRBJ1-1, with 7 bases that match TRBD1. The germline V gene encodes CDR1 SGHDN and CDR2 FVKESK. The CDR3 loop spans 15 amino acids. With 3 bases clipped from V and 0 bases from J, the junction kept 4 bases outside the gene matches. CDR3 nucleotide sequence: TGTGCCAGCAGCCATCGGACAGGAATGAACACTGAAGCTTTCTTT. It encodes CASSHRTGMNTEAFF.

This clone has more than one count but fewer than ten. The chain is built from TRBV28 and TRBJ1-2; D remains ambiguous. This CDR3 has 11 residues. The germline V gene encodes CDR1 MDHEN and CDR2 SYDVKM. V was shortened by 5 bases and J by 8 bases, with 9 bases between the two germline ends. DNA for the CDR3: TGTGCCAGCAGTCTGCCGGGAGGCTACACCTTC. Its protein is CASSLPGGYTF.

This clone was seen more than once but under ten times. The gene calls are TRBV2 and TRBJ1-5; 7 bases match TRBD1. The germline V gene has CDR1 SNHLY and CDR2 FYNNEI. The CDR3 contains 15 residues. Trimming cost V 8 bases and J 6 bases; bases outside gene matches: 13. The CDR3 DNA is TGTGCCAGCGAGGCAGGGGGAAGTCGGAGTCAGCCCCAGCATTTT. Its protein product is CASEAGGSRSQPQHF.

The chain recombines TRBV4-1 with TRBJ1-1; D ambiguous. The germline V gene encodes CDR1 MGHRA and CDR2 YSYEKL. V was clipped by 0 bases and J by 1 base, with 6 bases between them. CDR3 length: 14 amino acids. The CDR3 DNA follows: TGCGCCAGCAGCCAAGACCCAGAGAACACTGAAGCTTTCTTT. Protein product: CASSQDPENTEAFF.

The CDR3 coding sequence is TGCGCCAGCAGTCAGCCCTCGGGACAGGGATACTACGAGCAGTACTTC. The encoded protein is CASSQPSGQGYYEQYF. The genes are TRBV23-1 and TRBJ2-7; 9 positions match TRBD1. TRBV23-1 is annotated as an ORF whose role is uncertain. This CDR3 contains 16 residues. V lost 3 bases, J lost 3 bases, and 9 bases stayed unmatched.

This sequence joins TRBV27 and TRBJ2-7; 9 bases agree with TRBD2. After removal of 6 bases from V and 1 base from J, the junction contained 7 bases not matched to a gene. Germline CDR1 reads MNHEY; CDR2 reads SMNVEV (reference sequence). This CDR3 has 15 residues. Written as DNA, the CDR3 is TGTGCCAGCAGACCCGCCCTAGCGGGATCCTACGAGCAGTACTTC. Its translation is CASRPALAGSYEQYF.

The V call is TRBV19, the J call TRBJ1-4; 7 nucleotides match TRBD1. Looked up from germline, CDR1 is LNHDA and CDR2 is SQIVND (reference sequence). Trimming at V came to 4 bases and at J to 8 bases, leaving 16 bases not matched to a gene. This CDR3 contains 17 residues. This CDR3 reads CASSTQTDRTMREKLFF. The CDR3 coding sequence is TGTGCCAGTAGTACACAAACGGACAGGACGATGCGGGAAAAACTGTTTTTT.

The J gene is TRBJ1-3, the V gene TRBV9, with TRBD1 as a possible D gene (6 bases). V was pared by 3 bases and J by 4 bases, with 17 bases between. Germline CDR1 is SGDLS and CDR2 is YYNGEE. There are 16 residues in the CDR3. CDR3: CASSGLQGGPGNTIYF. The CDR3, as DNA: TGTGCCAGCAGCGGATTACAGGGTGGCCCGGGAAACACCATATATTTT.

The CDR3 here is CASSLRPGVNTGELFF. CDR3 sequence (DNA): TGTGCCAGCAGCTTAAGACCCGGGGTCAACACCGGGGAGCTGTTTTTT. The genes are TRBV7-2 and TRBJ2-2; a possible D gene is TRBD2 (5 bases). Trimming left V 2 bases short and J 2 bases short, with 12 bases between. The CDR3 has 16 amino acids. CDR1 and CDR2 (germline): SGHTA, FQGNSA.

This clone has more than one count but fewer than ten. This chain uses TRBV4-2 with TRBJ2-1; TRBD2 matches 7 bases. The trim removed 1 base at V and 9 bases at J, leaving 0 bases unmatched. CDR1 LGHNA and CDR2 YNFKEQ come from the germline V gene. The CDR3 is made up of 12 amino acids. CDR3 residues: CASSQAGGEQFF. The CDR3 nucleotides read TGTGCCAGCAGCCAAGCGGGGGGTGAGCAGTTCTTC.

This chain's CDR3 is CASTREGGNQPQHF. CDR3 coding DNA: TGTGCCAGCACCAGGGAAGGAGGCAATCAGCCCCAGCATTTT. The genes are TRBV28 and TRBJ1-5; a possible D gene is TRBD1 (5 bases). Per germline, CDR1 MDHEN and CDR2 SYDVKM. The CDR3 is 14 amino acids. Trimming took off 7 bases at V and 2 bases at J, with 12 bases between the two ends. The full variable domain, with the rest looked up from reference TRBV28 and TRBJ1-5, is DVKVTQSSRYLVKRTGEKVFLECVQDMDHENMFWYRQDPGLGLRLIYFSYDVKMKEKGDIPEGYSVSREKKERFSLILESASTNQTSMYLCASTREGGNQPQHFGDGTRLSIL.

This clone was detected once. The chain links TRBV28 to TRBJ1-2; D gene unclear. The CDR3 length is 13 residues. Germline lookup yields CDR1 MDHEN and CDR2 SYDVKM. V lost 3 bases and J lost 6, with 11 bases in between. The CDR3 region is CASSFGEGNGYTF. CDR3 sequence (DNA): TGTGCCAGCAGTTTTGGGGAAGGGAATGGCTACACCTTC.

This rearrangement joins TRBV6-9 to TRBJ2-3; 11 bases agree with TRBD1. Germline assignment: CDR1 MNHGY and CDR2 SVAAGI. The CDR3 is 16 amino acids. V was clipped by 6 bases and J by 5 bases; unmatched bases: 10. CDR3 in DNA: TGTGCCAGCAGGGACTCGGACAGGGGGCAGGGAGATACGCAGTATTTT. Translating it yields CASRDSDRGQGDTQYF.